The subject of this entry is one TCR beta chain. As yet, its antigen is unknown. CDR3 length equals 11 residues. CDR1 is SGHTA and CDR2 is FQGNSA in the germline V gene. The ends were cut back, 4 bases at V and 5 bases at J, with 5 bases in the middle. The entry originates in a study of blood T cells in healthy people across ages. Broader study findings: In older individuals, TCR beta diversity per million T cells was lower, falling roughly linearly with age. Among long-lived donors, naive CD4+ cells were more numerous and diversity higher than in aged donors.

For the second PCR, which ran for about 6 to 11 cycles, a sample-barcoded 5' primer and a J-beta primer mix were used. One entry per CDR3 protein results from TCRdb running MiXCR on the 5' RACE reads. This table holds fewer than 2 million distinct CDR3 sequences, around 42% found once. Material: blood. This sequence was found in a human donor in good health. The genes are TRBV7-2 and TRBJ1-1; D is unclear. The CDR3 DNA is TGTGCCAGCAGCTGGAGTACTGAAGCTTTCTTT. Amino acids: CASSWSTEAFF.